Given below is one T cell receptor beta chain in context. Its target is unknown. These data originate in a study of cytomegalovirus exposure and HLA in healthy donors. Study observations and caveats: An assumption of roughly uniform sequencing depth across donors underlay the presence/absence analyses. Most subjects had HLA-A and HLA-B alleles reportedly predicted accurately by TCR beta sequences. Many donors shared some public TCRs, even though most TCR sequences were rare.

The PCR contained 60 Vbeta and 13 Jbeta primers. Data came from immunoSEQ multiplex PCR; TCRdb stores just in-frame clones and leaves some out. The profile covers 150,000 to 200,000 clones, with about 81% appearing a single time and around 2% taken by the ten largest. This CDR3 region has 15 residues. Trimming took 5 bases from V and 9 from J; bases not matched to a gene: 6. Germline CDR1 MNHNS, CDR2 SASEGT. This clonotype originated in a woman between 18 and 29 years old in good health and CMV-seropositive. The source material was PBMCs. V usage is TRBV6-1 and J usage is TRBJ1-6; 11 bases are a match to TRBD1. The CDR3 DNA reads TGTGCCAGCAGTCCCCCGGGACAGGGGGTTTCACCCCTCCACTTT. This encodes CASSPPGQGVSPLHF.